The 26 T cell receptor beta chains below were found in one sample sequenced in a study of identical twins. TCRdb processed the 5' RACE reads anew with MiXCR; each CDR3 protein has one entry. The repertoire holds hundreds of thousands of distinct CDR3 sequences, 7.1% seen once, with 1.6% in the top ten. The same sample was also used in a study of yellow fever vaccine responses in identical twins.

Material for sequencing was PBMCs. The receptors were gathered from a woman between 18 and 30 years old in good health.

Ten or more counts support this clonotype. This chain links TRBV12-3 or TRBV12-4 with TRBJ1-2; D possibly corresponds to TRBD1 (5 bases). The CDR3 has 11 residues. Trimming stripped 5 bases from V and 8 bases from J, with 9 bases between. In DNA form, the CDR3 reads TGTGCCAGCAGTGCCGGGACCGGCTACACCTTC. This sequence encodes CASSAGTGYTF.

This clonotype has a count of ten or more. This chain uses TRBV12-3 or TRBV12-4 with TRBJ2-2, with a weak D call TRBD2 (6 bases). The CDR3 runs 14 residues. Trimming stripped 6 bases from V and 4 bases from J, with 12 bases between. In DNA form, the CDR3 reads TGTGCCAGCAGCGGGGGAAGGGGCACCGGGGAGCTGTTTTTT. It is translated as CASSGGRGTGELFF.

This clonotype was observed a handful of times. The chain combines TRBV6-2 or TRBV6-3 with TRBJ1-1; D ambiguous. The V and J ends lost 7 bases and 6 bases respectively, with 18 bases between them. The CDR3 runs 14 residues. Germline V gives CDR1 MNHEY, CDR2 SVGEGT. In DNA form, the CDR3 reads TGTGCCAGCACCCCGATTGAGGGTATCGCTGAAGCTTTCTTT. It yields the protein CASTPIEGIAEAFF.

This clonotype was found a few times. The chain couples TRBV6-1 to TRBJ2-1; 14 bases agree with TRBD2. This CDR3 comprises 15 residues. Germline V gene lookup returns CDR1 MNHNS and CDR2 SASEGT. V lost 4 bases and J lost 5; bases outside the gene matches: 1. CDR3 sequence (DNA): TGTGCCAGCAGTGGGGGACTAGCGGGGGACAATGAGCAGTTCTTC. This codes for CASSGGLAGDNEQFF.

This clonotype was detected a few times. The chain carries TRBV20-1 and TRBJ2-7, with D tentatively TRBD1 (5 bases). The germline CDR1 and CDR2 sequences are DFQATT and SNEGSKA (reference sequence). There are 15 residues in the CDR3. The V end was cut by 1 base, the J end by 9 bases, with 22 bases between. CDR3 nucleotide sequence: TGCAGTGCTAGAGTAGGCCAGGACAACTTCTTCGGGCAGTACTTC. This sequence encodes CSARVGQDNFFGQYF.

The sample holds a few counts of this clonotype. This sequence joins TRBV28 and TRBJ1-2; TRBD1 aligns across 11 bases. The CDR3 totals 13 residues. Germline trimming cut 6 bases from V and 7 bases from J; bases unmatched to any gene: 4. Germline CDR1 is MDHEN and CDR2 is SYDVKM. The CDR3 DNA reads as TGTGCCAGCAGGAAGGGACAGGGGGGTGGCTACACCTTC. This sequence encodes CASRKGQGGGYTF.

The J gene is TRBJ2-4, the V gene TRBV5-1, with D unresolved. CDR1 is SGHRS and CDR2 is YFSETQ in the germline V gene. V lost 0 bases to trimming and J lost 3 bases, with 10 bases between them. The length of the CDR3 is 15 residues. As DNA, the CDR3 is TGCGCCAGCAGCTTGGGACCTTGGGGCAAAAACATTCAGTACTTC. The encoded protein is CASSLGPWGKNIQYF.

This clonotype was counted only a few times. This rearrangement joins TRBV3-1 to TRBJ1-2; unclear D gene. V lost 1 base and J 1 base, leaving 7 bases between the germline ends. The CDR3 sequence is 14 residues long. Germline CDR1 is LGHDT and CDR2 is YNNKEL (reference sequence). CDR3 amino acids: CASSQGWDNYGYTF. CDR3 nucleotides: TGTGCCAGCAGCCAAGGGTGGGATAACTATGGCTACACCTTC.

This chain joins TRBV28 and TRBJ2-7, with 8 bases fitting TRBD2. In germline, CDR1 is MDHEN, CDR2 SYDVKM. This CDR3 contains 14 residues. J lost 6 bases, V lost 5 bases, and 9 bases had no gene match. CDR3 sequence reads: CASSPHGGEGEQYF. The CDR3 DNA reads as TGTGCCAGCAGTCCACACGGGGGGGAAGGCGAGCAGTACTTC.

This clonotype has only a few counts. The chain has TRBV27 and TRBJ2-7, with 13 bases lining up with TRBD2. The germline V gene has CDR1 MNHEY and CDR2 SMNVEV (reference sequence). The CDR3 covers 16 residues. Losses at the gene ends were 4 bases for V and 4 bases for J; bases not matched to a gene: 7. In DNA, the CDR3 is TGTGCCAGCAGTTCTGGACTAGCGGGAGTTTTTTACGAGCAGTACTTC. It is translated as CASSSGLAGVFYEQYF.

V is TRBV6-1 and J is TRBJ2-7; 9 bases agree with TRBD1. J was trimmed by 5 bases and V by 4 bases; bases with no gene match: 3. Looked up from germline, CDR1 is MNHNS and CDR2 is SASEGT. The CDR3 contains 13 residues. This chain's CDR3 is CASSGTGGHEQYV. Written as DNA, the CDR3 is TGTGCCAGCAGTGGAACAGGGGGCCACGAGCAGTACGTC.

V is TRBV15 and J is TRBJ1-6; no clear D gene. This CDR3 contains 14 residues. The V end was cut by 3 bases, the J end by 6 bases, with 9 bases between. Germline lookup yields CDR1 LNHNV and CDR2 YYDKDF (reference sequence). The CDR3 spells CATSRADGNSPLHF. CDR3 nucleotide sequence: TGTGCCACCAGCAGGGCCGACGGTAATTCACCCCTCCACTTT.

The J gene is TRBJ2-2, the V gene TRBV29-1; tentative D call: TRBD1 (6 bases). V was clipped by 7 bases and J by 7 bases, with 10 bases between them. Germline V gives CDR1 SQVTM, CDR2 ANQGSEA. The CDR3 is made up of 11 amino acids. CDR3 sequence reads: CSGTGSGELFF. Here the CDR3 DNA reads TGCAGCGGAACAGGGAGCGGGGAGCTGTTTTTT.

This clonotype has a count of ten or more. The chain carries TRBV12-3 or TRBV12-4 and TRBJ2-5; D is perhaps TRBD1 (6 bases). CDR3 length: 15 residues. Trimming stripped 6 bases from V and 2 bases from J, with 16 bases between. CDR3 loop: CASRFTIQGQETQYF. CDR3 nucleotide sequence: TGTGCCAGCAGATTTACCATCCAGGGGCAAGAGACCCAGTACTTC.

J is TRBJ2-5 and V is TRBV11-2; no definite D call. Germline V gene sequence: CDR1 SGHAT, CDR2 FQNNGV. This CDR3 has 19 amino acids. Trimming removed 1 base from V and 0 bases from J, with 21 bases in between. The CDR3 bases are TGTGCCAGCAGCTTAGGAGGCGTCCGAGACGCCAAATACCAAGAGACCCAGTACTTC. Translating gives CASSLGGVRDAKYQETQYF.

This clonotype was recorded many times. This sequence joins TRBV10-2 and TRBJ2-2, with D tentatively TRBD2 (5 bases). Trimming removed 4 bases at V and 0 bases at J, with 6 bases between. Germline lookup yields CDR1 WSHSY and CDR2 SAAADI. The CDR3 runs to 14 residues. The CDR3 DNA reads TGCGCCAGCAGTGGAGCGGCGAACACCGGGGAGCTGTTTTTT. This codes for CASSGAANTGELFF.

V is TRBV20-1 and J is TRBJ1-2; D is unclear. The CDR3 is made up of 15 amino acids. Germline CDR1 is DFQATT and CDR2 is SNEGSKA (reference sequence). V shed 3 bases and J shed 1 base, with 15 bases lying between them. The CDR3 nucleotides read TGCAGTGCTAGGGCTCCGGGCACCTTTAACTATGGCTACACCTTC. This gives the protein CSARAPGTFNYGYTF.

This clonotype appeared many times. The J gene is TRBJ2-1, the V gene TRBV12-3 or TRBV12-4, with D perhaps matching TRBD1 (5 bases). V gave up 3 bases and J gave up 9 bases, with 15 bases separating them. This CDR3 has 14 residues. CDR3 nucleotide sequence: TGTGCCAGCAGTTTCATCAAACAGGACGGTGAGCAGTTCTTC. Protein product: CASSFIKQDGEQFF.

CDR3 DNA sequence: TGTGCCAGCAGCACAACACTAGCGGGGAATTTCGGTGAGCAGTTCTTC. It translates to CASSTTLAGNFGEQFF. J is TRBJ2-1 and V is TRBV9; TRBD2 matches 10 bases. This CDR3 has 16 residues. The trim removed 4 bases at V and 9 bases at J, leaving 13 bases unmatched. The germline gives CDR1 SGDLS, CDR2 YYNGEE.

This clonotype has more than one count but fewer than ten. The chain has TRBV3-1 and TRBJ2-3, with a possible D match to TRBD2 (6 bases). The CDR3 runs to 16 residues. CDR1 is LGHDT, CDR2 YNNKEL, per germline (reference sequence). Trimming cost V 5 bases and J 4 bases, with 19 bases left between them. Written as DNA, the CDR3 is TGTGCCAGCAGCTCCCGGGACTCAGATGGTCCAGATACGCAGTATTTT. This codes for CASSSRDSDGPDTQYF.

This clonotype was recorded at least ten times. V usage is TRBV24-1 and J usage is TRBJ1-2; D gene ambiguous. Germline V gene lookup returns CDR1 KGHDR and CDR2 SFDVKD. The CDR3 length is 14 residues. Trimming removed 0 bases at V and 4 bases at J, with 8 bases between. This CDR3 reads CATSDLTTTYGYTF. The CDR3 DNA reads as TGTGCCACCAGTGATTTGACGACAACCTATGGCTACACCTTC.

This clonotype was seen a handful of times. The chain combines TRBV6-6 with TRBJ2-3, with no clear D. The V end was cut by 2 bases, the J end by 6 bases, with 9 bases between. This CDR3 contains 13 residues. Germline V CDR1 and CDR2: MNHNY, SVGAGI (reference sequence). CDR3 nucleotides: TGTGCCAGCAGTTACAGTCCACTCGATACGCAGTATTTT. This encodes CASSYSPLDTQYF.

This clonotype was observed a handful of times. The chain is built from TRBV5-1 and TRBJ1-1; TRBD1 might be the D (6 bases). This CDR3 comprises 16 residues. Between the trimmed V and J ends, which lost 2 bases and 3 bases, there was a span of 17 bases. CDR1 and CDR2 from the germline V gene are SGHRS and YFSETQ. CDR3 DNA: TGCGCCAGCAGCTTAGACGGGGGCCCGGGCGACACTGAAGCTTTCTTT. As protein: CASSLDGGPGDTEAFF.

In its sample, this clonotype was seen a few times. V is TRBV5-1 and J is TRBJ2-3; 8 bases line up with TRBD2. V shed 1 base, J shed 3 bases, and the junction held 10 bases outside the gene matches. The length of the CDR3 is 17 residues. The V gene's germline CDR1 is SGHRS and CDR2 YFSETQ. The CDR3 DNA follows: TGCGCCAGCAGCTTGTCCACTAGCGGAGGTGGGACAGATACGCAGTATTTT. Translated, it gives CASSLSTSGGGTDTQYF. Using reference TRBV5-1 and TRBJ2-3 for the parts outside the CDR3, the full variable domain is KAGVTQTPRYLIKTRGQQVTLSCSPISGHRSVSWYQQTPGQGLQFLFEYFSETQRNKGNFPGRFSGRQFSNSRSEMNVSTLELGDSALYLCASSLSTSGGGTDTQYFGPGTRLTVL.

The chain links TRBV19 to TRBJ2-2; D ambiguous. The V and J ends lost 4 bases and 4 bases respectively, with 13 bases between them. The CDR3 is 15 amino acids. Germline CDR1 reads LNHDA; CDR2 reads SQIVND (reference sequence). The DNA of the CDR3 is TGTGCCAGTAGTAGCATAGGGTGGATCACCGGGGAGCTGTTTTTT. Protein: CASSSIGWITGELFF.

This clonotype appeared many times. The J gene is TRBJ2-1, the V gene TRBV11-2; 11 nucleotides align to TRBD2. Germline V gives CDR1 SGHAT, CDR2 FQNNGV. The CDR3 is 17 residues long. With V trimmed by 3 bases and J by 10 bases, 14 bases remained unmatched. CDR3 sequence reads: CASSFRPRLAGGPEQFF. CDR3 bases: TGTGCCAGCAGCTTCAGACCCCGGCTAGCGGGGGGCCCAGAGCAGTTCTTC.